These T cell receptor beta chains were read from a single sample in a study of CD8 T cells in Susac syndrome. Each CDR3 protein is one row after TCRdb ran MiXCR on the immunoSEQ multiplex PCR reads. The sample yields a few hundred thousand distinct CDR3 sequences, around 92% seen once. The sample was CD4+ T cells from PBMCs. These receptors were taken from a human donor with multiple sclerosis. Each CDR3 is given with its conserved first and last residue. Each record gives: J gene, D gene, V gene, CDR3 DNA, CDR3 protein. A D gene is named only where the DNA matches it firmly.

TRBJ2-2	.	TRBV7-9	TGTGCCAGCGAGGGCCCGAACACCGGGGAGCTGTTTTTT	CASEGPNTGELFF
TRBJ2-5	TRBD2	TRBV7-9	TGTGCCAGCAGCTCGACCCGGGTACTAGCGTATCCATGGGGAGAGACCCAGTACTTC	CASSSTRVLAYPWGETQYF
TRBJ2-2	TRBD2	TRBV5-1	TGCGCCAGCAGCTTACTAGCGGGAGTTCTCACCGGGGAGCTGTTTTTT	CASSLLAGVLTGELFF
TRBJ1-2	.	TRBV20-1	TGCAGTGCCCTCGGGCAGACAGATAACTATGGCTACACCTTC	CSALGQTDNYGYTF
TRBJ2-1	TRBD2	TRBV7-8	TGTGCCAGCAGCCTAGGGGAGGGGCAACAGTTCTTC	CASSLGEGQQFF
TRBJ1-1	TRBD1	TRBV5-5	TGTGCCAGCAGCCCGGTGACAGGGCTGGGCACTGAAGCTTTCTTT	CASSPVTGLGTEAFF
TRBJ1-6	.	TRBV6-5	TGTGCCAGCAGTTTGCACAGGAGCTCCTATAATTCACCCCTCCACTTT	CASSLHRSSYNSPLHF
TRBJ2-7	TRBD2	TRBV7-9	TGTGCCAGCAGCACCATAGCGGGAGGCGTGGACTACGAGCAGTACTTC	CASSTIAGGVDYEQYF
TRBJ1-4	.	TRBV2	TGTGCCAGCAGGGGGACTTTTGCTAATGAAAAACTGTTTTTT	CASRGTFANEKLFF
TRBJ1-6	TRBD1	TRBV19	TGTGCCAGTAGGTTCGCCCGGGACAGGGGGCTCGATTCACCCCTCCACTTT	CASRFARDRGLDSPLHF
TRBJ2-2	.	TRBV9	TGTGCCAGCAGCGTACACGAAGCGACGGGGGAGCTGTTTTTT	CASSVHEATGELFF